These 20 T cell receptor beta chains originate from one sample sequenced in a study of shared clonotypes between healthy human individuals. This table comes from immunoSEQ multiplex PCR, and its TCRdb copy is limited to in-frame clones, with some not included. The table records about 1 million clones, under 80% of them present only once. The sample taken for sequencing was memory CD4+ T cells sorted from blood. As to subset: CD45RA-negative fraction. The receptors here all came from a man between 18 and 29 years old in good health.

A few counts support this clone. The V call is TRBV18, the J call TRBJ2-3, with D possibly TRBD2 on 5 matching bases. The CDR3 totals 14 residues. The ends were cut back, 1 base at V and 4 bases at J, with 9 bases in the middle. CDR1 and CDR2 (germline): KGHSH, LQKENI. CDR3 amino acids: CASSPLGEADTQYF. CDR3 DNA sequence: TGTGCCAGCTCACCACTCGGGGAAGCAGATACGCAGTATTTT.

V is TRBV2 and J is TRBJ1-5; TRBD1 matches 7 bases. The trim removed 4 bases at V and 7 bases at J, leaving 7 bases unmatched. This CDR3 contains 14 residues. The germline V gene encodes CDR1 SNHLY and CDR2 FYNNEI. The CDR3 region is CASSGQGEVQPQHF. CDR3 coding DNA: TGTGCCAGCAGTGGACAGGGCGAAGTACAGCCCCAGCATTTT.

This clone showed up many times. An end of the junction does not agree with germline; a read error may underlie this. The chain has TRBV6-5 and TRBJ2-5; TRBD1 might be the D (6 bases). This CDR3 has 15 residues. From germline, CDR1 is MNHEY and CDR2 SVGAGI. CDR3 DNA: TGTGCCAGCAGTCACTCCGGACAGACCCAAGAGACCCAGTACTTC. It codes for CASSHSGQTQETQYF.

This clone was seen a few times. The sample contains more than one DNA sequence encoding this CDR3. CDR3 amino acids: CASSLGTNTEAFF. The DNA of the CDR3 is TGCGCCAGCAGCTTGGGAACGAACACTGAAGCTTTCTTT. The chain has TRBV5-1 and TRBJ1-1; D remains ambiguous. CDR1 and CDR2 from the germline V gene are SGHRS and YFSETQ. There are 13 residues in the CDR3. V gave up 0 bases and J gave up 1 base, with 4 bases separating them.

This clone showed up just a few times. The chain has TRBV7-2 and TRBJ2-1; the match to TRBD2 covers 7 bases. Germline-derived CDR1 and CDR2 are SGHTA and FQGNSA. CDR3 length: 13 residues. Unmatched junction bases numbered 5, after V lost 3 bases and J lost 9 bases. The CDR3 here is CASSFTSDGEQFF. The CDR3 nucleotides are TGTGCCAGCAGCTTTACTAGCGATGGTGAGCAGTTCTTC.

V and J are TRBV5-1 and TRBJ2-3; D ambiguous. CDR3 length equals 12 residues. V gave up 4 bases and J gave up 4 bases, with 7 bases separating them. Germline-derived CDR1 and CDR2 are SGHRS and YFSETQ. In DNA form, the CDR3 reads TGCGCCAGCAGCCTACCTCCAGATACGCAGTATTTT. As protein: CASSLPPDTQYF.

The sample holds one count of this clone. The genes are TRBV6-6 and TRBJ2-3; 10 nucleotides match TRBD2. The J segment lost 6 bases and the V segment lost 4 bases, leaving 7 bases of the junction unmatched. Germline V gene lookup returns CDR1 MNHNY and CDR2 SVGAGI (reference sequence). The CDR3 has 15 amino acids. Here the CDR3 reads CASSFPSGGRDTQYF. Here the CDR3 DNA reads TGTGCCAGCAGTTTTCCTAGCGGGGGAAGGGATACGCAGTATTTT.

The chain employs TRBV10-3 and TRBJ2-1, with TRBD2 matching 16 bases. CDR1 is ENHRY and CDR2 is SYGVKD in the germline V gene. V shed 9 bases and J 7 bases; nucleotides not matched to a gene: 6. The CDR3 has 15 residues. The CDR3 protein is CAIGTSGRARNEQFF. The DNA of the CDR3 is TGTGCCATAGGGACTAGCGGGAGGGCTCGGAATGAGCAGTTCTTC.

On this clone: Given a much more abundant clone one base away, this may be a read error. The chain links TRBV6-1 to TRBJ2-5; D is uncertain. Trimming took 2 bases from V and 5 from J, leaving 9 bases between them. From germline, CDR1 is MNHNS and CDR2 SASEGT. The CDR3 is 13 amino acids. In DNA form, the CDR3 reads TGTGCCAGCAGTGAAACTTGGTGGGAGACCCAGTACTTC. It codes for CASSETWWETQYF.

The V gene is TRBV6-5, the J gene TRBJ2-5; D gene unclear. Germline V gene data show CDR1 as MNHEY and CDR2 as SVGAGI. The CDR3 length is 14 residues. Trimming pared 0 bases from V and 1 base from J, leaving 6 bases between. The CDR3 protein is CASSYSKIQETQYF. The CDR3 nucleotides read TGTGCCAGCAGTTACTCCAAGATCCAAGAGACCCAGTACTTC.

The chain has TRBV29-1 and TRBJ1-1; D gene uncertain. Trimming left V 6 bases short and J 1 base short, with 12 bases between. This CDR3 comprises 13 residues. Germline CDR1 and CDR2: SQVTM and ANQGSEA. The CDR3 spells CSVTLGTNTEAFF. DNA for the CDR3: TGCAGCGTGACCTTAGGTACGAACACTGAAGCTTTCTTT.

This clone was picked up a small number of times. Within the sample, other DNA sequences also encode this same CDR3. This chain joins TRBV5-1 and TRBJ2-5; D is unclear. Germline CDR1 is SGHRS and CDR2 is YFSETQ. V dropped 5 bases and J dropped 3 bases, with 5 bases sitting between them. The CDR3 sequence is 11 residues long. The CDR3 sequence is CASRMEETQYF. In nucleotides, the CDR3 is TGCGCCAGCAGGATGGAAGAGACCCAGTACTTC.

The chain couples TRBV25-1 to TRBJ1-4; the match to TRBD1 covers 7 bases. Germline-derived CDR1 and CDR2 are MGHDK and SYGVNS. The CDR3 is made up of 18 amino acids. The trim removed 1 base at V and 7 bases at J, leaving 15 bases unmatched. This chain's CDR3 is CASSELGGQKTGGEKLFF. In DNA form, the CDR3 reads TGTGCCAGCAGTGAATTAGGGGGACAGAAAACTGGGGGTGAAAAACTGTTTTTT.

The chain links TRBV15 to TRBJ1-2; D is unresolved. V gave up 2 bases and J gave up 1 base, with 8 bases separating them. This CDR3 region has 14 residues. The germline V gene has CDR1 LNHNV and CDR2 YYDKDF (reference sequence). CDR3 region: CATSRQPGNYGYTF. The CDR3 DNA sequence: TGTGCCACCAGCAGACAACCTGGTAACTATGGCTACACCTTC. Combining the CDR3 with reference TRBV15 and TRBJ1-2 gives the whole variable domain DAMVIQNPRYQVTQFGKPVTLSCSQTLNHNVMYWYQQKSSQAPKLLFHYYDKDFNNEADTPDNFQSRRPNTSFCFLDIRSPGLGDTAMYLCATSRQPGNYGYTFGSGTRLTVV.

The CDR3 nucleotides read TGCGCCAGCAGCCAGAGGACTAGCGGGAGGGCCTTCAATGAGCAGTTCTTC. Protein: CASSQRTSGRAFNEQFF. The chain has TRBV4-1 and TRBJ2-1, with 15 bases lining up with TRBD2. The CDR3 totals 17 residues. The V and J ends lost 3 bases and 6 bases, in that order; junction bases with no gene match: 6. The germline V gene encodes CDR1 MGHRA and CDR2 YSYEKL.

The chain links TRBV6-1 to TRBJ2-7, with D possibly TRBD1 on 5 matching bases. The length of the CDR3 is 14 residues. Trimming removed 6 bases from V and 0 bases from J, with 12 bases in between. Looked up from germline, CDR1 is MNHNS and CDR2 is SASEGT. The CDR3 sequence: CASRDQGFSYEQYF. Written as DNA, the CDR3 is TGTGCCAGCAGAGATCAGGGATTCTCCTACGAGCAGTACTTC.

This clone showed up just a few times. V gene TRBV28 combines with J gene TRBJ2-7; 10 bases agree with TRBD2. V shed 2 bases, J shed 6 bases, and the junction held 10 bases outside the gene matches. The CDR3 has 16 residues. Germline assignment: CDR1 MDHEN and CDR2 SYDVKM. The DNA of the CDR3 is TGTGCCAGCAGTTTAGCGGAGCGGGGGGGCCTGGGCGAGCAGTACTTC. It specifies CASSLAERGGLGEQYF.

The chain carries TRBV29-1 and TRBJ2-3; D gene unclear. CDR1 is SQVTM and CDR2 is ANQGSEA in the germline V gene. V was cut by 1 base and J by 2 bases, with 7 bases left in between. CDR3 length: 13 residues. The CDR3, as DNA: TGCAGCGTTGAAGGCCCTAACACAGATACGCAGTATTTT. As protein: CSVEGPNTDTQYF.

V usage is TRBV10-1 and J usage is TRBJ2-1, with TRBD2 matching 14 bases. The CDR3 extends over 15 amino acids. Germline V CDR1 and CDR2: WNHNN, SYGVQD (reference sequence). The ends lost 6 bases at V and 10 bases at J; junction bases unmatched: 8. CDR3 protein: CASSSGTSGSREQFF. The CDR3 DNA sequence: TGCGCCAGCAGCTCCGGGACTAGCGGGAGCCGGGAGCAGTTCTTC.

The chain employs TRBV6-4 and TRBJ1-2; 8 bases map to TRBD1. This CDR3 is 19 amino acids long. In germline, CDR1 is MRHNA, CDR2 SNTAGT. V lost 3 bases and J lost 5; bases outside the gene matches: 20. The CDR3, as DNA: TGTGCCAGCAGTGAGGGGACCGGTCAGGGGGCCGGAAAATTGTATGGCTACACCTTC. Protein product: CASSEGTGQGAGKLYGYTF.